The 14 T cell receptor beta chains given below trace back to one sample, sequenced in a study of T cells after yellow fever vaccination. From the 5' RACE reads, TCRdb called clonotypes with MiXCR, one entry per CDR3 protein. The sample holds over 85,000 distinct CDR3 sequences, 7.5% to 10% seen once. The sample here was CD8+ T cells not binding an NS4B(214-222) dextramer, sorted from PBMCs, taken roughly 14 days after the first yellow fever vaccination. These receptors were taken from a man younger than 35 who received the YFV17D yellow fever vaccine.

This clonotype was observed a few times. The chain couples TRBV4-1 to TRBJ2-1; D is ambiguous. Germline V lookup: CDR1 MGHRA, CDR2 YSYEKL. The CDR3 sequence is 13 residues long. V was trimmed by 0 bases and J by 4 bases, leaving 4 bases between them. The CDR3 here is CASSQDSYNEQFF. CDR3 sequence (DNA): TGCGCCAGCAGCCAAGACAGTTACAATGAGCAGTTCTTC.

This clonotype was observed at least ten times. The chain joins TRBV7-2 to TRBJ2-7; the match to TRBD2 covers 8 bases. Germline V lookup: CDR1 SGHTA, CDR2 FQGNSA. J was trimmed by 1 base and V by 6 bases; bases with no gene match: 11. There are 16 residues in the CDR3. CDR3 sequence reads: CASSHPRAGGSYEQYF. The CDR3 DNA reads as TGTGCCAGCAGTCATCCCCGTGCGGGGGGATCCTACGAGCAGTACTTC.

In this sample, this clonotype turned up many times. This rearrangement joins TRBV10-3 to TRBJ2-3; TRBD2 agrees at 8 bases. Trimming removed 0 bases from V and 2 bases from J; junction bases left unmatched: 4. Germline CDR1 ENHRY, CDR2 SYGVKD. This CDR3 has 16 amino acids. CDR3 protein: CAISESLAAFTDTQYF. CDR3 coding DNA: TGTGCCATCAGTGAGTCACTAGCGGCCTTCACAGATACGCAGTATTTT.

This clonotype was recorded many times. This chain uses TRBV7-2 with TRBJ2-7; D ambiguous. V lost 3 bases, J lost 6 bases, and 15 bases lay in between. CDR1 SGHTA and CDR2 FQGNSA come from the germline V gene. The CDR3 has 14 amino acids. The CDR3 nucleotides are TGTGCCAGCAGCTTCGGGCGGCCATATGGCGAGCAGTACTTC. This sequence encodes CASSFGRPYGEQYF.

In this sample, this clonotype turned up many times. This chain connects TRBV10-3 to TRBJ2-3; D gene ambiguous. Trimming took 3 bases from V and 3 from J, leaving 10 bases between them. This CDR3 spans 14 amino acids. Germline loops: CDR1 ENHRY, CDR2 SYGVKD. The CDR3 loop reads CAISDQRVTDTQYF. The CDR3 nucleotides are TGTGCCATCAGTGACCAACGAGTGACAGATACGCAGTATTTT.

This clonotype was counted between two and nine times. Germline is not matched at one junction end, which may reflect a read error. The rearrangement links TRBV7-9 to TRBJ1-5; the D is unclear. The V gene's germline CDR1 is SEHNR and CDR2 FQNEAQ (reference sequence). The CDR3 consists of 13 residues. CDR3 loop: CTSSKSGLQPQHF. The CDR3 DNA follows: TGTACCAGCAGTAAAAGCGGGCTTCAGCCCCAGCATTTT.

The chain has TRBV6-5 and TRBJ2-1; the D gene is possibly TRBD1 (5 bases). The germline gives CDR1 MNHEY, CDR2 SVGAGI. Trimming removed 9 bases at V and 13 bases at J, with 13 bases between. This CDR3 region has 10 residues. The CDR3 loop reads CARGARSQFF. The DNA of the CDR3 is TGTGCCAGAGGGGCTCGGAGCCAGTTCTTC.

The rearrangement uses TRBV4-1 and TRBJ2-7; tentatively, D is TRBD2 (6 bases). The V end was cut by 0 bases, the J end by 1 base, with 16 bases between. Germline values: CDR1 MGHRA, CDR2 YSYEKL. This CDR3 is 17 amino acids long. The CDR3 spells CASSQDLGRGVSYEQYF. The CDR3, as DNA: TGCGCCAGCAGCCAAGATCTCGGGCGGGGTGTTTCCTACGAGCAGTACTTC.

The chain combines TRBV11-1 with TRBJ2-1; 14 bases map to TRBD2. This CDR3 spans 21 amino acids. Germline CDR1 reads SGHAT; CDR2 reads FQDESV (reference sequence). Germline trimming cut 5 bases from V and 5 bases from J; bases unmatched to any gene: 20. CDR3 region: CASSTDLRTSGGPPYNNEQFF. In DNA, the CDR3 is TGTGCCAGCAGCACTGACCTGAGGACTAGCGGGGGGCCCCCCTACAACAATGAGCAGTTCTTC.

The table lists this clonotype with a few counts. The chain carries TRBV11-2 and TRBJ2-5; D gene ambiguous. The CDR3 is made up of 14 amino acids. V lost 7 bases and J lost 0, with 12 bases in between. Germline-derived CDR1 and CDR2 are SGHAT and FQNNGV. CDR3 in amino acids: CASTPPLNQETQYF. The CDR3 DNA follows: TGTGCCAGCACCCCCCCTCTTAACCAAGAGACCCAGTACTTC.

This clonotype was detected only a few times. The chain couples TRBV12-3 or TRBV12-4 to TRBJ2-7; D unclear. Between the trimmed V and J ends, which lost 1 base and 0 bases, there was a span of 10 bases. The CDR3 totals 15 residues. CDR3 nucleotides: TGTGCCAGCAGTTTAGTTCCAGAACCCTCCTACGAGCAGTACTTC. This sequence encodes CASSLVPEPSYEQYF.

The sample holds a few counts of this clonotype. The CDR3 nucleotides read TGCGCCAGCAGCTTGGTCCCAGCGGGGGGGCCCTACGAGCAGTACTTC. It encodes CASSLVPAGGPYEQYF. The genes are TRBV5-1 and TRBJ2-7, with 10 bases matching TRBD2. The CDR3 runs 16 residues. Germline assignment: CDR1 SGHRS and CDR2 YFSETQ. J lost 2 bases, V lost 0 bases, and 5 bases had no gene match.

This clonotype was picked up a small number of times. The rearrangement joins TRBV27 to TRBJ1-1; no clear D. Trimming stripped 4 bases from V and 4 bases from J, with 10 bases between. The CDR3 length is 13 residues. Germline V gene lookup returns CDR1 MNHEY and CDR2 SMNVEV (reference sequence). As DNA, the CDR3 is TGTGCCAGCAGTTCCCAACGGGGCACTGAAGCTTTCTTT. Its translation is CASSSQRGTEAFF.

This clonotype was counted a few times. The rearrangement uses TRBV29-1 and TRBJ2-7, with a weak D call TRBD1 (5 bases). The CDR3 contains 15 residues. The V end was cut by 3 bases, the J end by 0 bases, with 15 bases between. Germline V lookup: CDR1 SQVTM, CDR2 ANQGSEA. CDR3 coding DNA: TGCAGCGTTGAGATCGGAGACAGAAGCTCCTACGAGCAGTACTTC. Translated, it gives CSVEIGDRSSYEQYF.